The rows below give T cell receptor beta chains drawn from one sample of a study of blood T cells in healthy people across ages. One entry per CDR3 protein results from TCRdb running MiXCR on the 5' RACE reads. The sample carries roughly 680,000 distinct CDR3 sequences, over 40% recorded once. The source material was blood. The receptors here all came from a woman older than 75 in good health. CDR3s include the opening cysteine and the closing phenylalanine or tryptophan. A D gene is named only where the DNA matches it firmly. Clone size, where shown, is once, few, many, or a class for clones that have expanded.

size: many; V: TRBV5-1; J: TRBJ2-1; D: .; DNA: TGCGCCAGCAGCTTTAATCACAATGAGCAGTTCTTC; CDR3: CASSFNHNEQFF
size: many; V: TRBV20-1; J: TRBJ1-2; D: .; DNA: TGCAGTGCTAGCCGAACTCAGGGTGGCTACACCTTC; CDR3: CSASRTQGGYTF
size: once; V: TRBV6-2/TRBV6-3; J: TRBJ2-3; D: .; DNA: TGTGCCAGCAAAAGGGCAGATACGCAGTATTTT; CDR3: CASKRADTQYF
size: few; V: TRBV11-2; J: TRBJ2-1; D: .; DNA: TGTGCCAGCAGCCCCAGGGGTCGGAGCTCCTACAATGAGCAGTTCTTC; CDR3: CASSPRGRSSYNEQFF
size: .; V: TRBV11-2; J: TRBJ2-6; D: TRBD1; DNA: TGTGCCAGCAGTCAGGGACAGGGGATTTACTCTGGGGCCAACGTCCTGACTTTC; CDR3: CASSQGQGIYSGANVLTF
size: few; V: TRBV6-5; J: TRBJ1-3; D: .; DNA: TGTGCCAGCAGTTACGACGGGAGGGCTGGAAACACCATATATTTT; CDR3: CASSYDGRAGNTIYF
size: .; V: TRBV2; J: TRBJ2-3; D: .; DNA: TGTGCCAGCACCTTCTCCGGCACAGATACGCAGTATTTT; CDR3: CASTFSGTDTQYF
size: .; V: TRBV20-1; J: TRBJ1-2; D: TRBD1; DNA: TGCAGTGCCTCGACAGGGGCGGATGGCTACACCTTC; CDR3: CSASTGADGYTF
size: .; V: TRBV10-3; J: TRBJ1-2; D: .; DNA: TGTGCCATCAGTGAGGGGGCAGGGCCCGGGAGTGGCTACACCTTC; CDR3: CAISEGAGPGSGYTF
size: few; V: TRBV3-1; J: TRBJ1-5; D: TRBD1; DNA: TGTGCCAGCAGCCACAGTGGACAGGCTTATCAGCCCCAGCATTTT; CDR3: CASSHSGQAYQPQHF
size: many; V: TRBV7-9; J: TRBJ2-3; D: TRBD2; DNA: TGTGCCAGCAGCCAGACTAGCGGGAGCCTTGATACGCAGTATTTT; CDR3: CASSQTSGSLDTQYF
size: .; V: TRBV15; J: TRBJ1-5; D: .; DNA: TGTGCCACCGACGGTTCAGGGTCAAATCAGCCCCAGCATTTT; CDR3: CATDGSGSNQPQHF
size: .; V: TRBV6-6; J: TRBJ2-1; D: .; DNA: TGTGCCAGCAGTTACGAGGCCAGCTCCTACAATGAGCAGTTCTTC; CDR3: CASSYEASSYNEQFF
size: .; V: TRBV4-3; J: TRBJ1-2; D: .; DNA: TGCGCCAGCAGCCAAGGAGATAGAGGACAGTACATGGGCTACACCTTC; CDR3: CASSQGDRGQYMGYTF
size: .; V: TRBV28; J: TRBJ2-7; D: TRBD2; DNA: TGTGCCAGCAGTTTCTACGGCCCAGCGGGGGCCCCCTACGAGCAGTACTTC; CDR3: CASSFYGPAGAPYEQYF
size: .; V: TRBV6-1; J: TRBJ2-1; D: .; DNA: TGTGCCAGCATCCTAAATCCGCGGAGCTCCTACAATGAGCAGTTCTTC; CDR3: CASILNPRSSYNEQFF
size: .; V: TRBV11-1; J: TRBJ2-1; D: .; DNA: TGTGCCAGCAGTTTTCAGGGGGGCCCTGAGCAGTTCTTC; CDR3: CASSFQGGPEQFF
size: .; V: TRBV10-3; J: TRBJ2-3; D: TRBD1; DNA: TGTGCCATCAGGAGACAGGGTACCACAAGGGGCACAGATACGCAGTATTTT; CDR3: CAIRRQGTTRGTDTQYF
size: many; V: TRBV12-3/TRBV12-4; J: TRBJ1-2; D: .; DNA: TGTGCCAGCAGTTCACTTCTTAACTATGGCTACACCTTC; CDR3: CASSSLLNYGYTF
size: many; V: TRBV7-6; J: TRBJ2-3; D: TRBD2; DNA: TGTGCCAGCAGCCAAGGACTAGCGGGGGGCACAGATACGCAGTATTTT; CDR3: CASSQGLAGGTDTQYF
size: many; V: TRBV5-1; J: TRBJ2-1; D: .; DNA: TGCGCCAGCCGACGGGGTGATTCGATCTACAATGAGCAGTTCTTC; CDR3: CASRRGDSIYNEQFF